This T cell receptor (beta chain) was recorded in a study of blood T cell repertoires in COVID-19. V was clipped by 2 bases and J by 0 bases, with 5 bases between them. The CDR3 sequence is 14 residues long. The germline V gene has CDR1 SGHNT and CDR2 YENEEA. Only in-frame clones appear in the TCRdb table, and some are missing; sequencing was by immunoSEQ multiplex PCR. The table lists more than 65,000 clones, more than 75% of them singletons. This clone has only a few counts. The genes are TRBV11-3 and TRBJ2-1; D is perhaps TRBD2 (5 bases). This sequence originates from an elderly woman with active or convalescent COVID-19. Sequenced material: peripheral blood. The chain's CDR3 is CASSLRDSYNEQFF. The CDR3 DNA reads TGTGCCAGCAGCTTACGGGACTCCTACAATGAGCAGTTCTTC.